Each of the 19 T cell receptor beta chains below was sequenced from the same sample in a study of CD8+ T cells in alopecia areata. It was from alopecia areata patients that lesional scalp punch biopsies and peripheral blood were collected. In each case, RNA was isolated and then reverse transcribed into cDNA as the sequencing template. The protocol was immunoSEQ multiplex PCR, while the TCRdb copy is restricted to in-frame clones and leaves out a portion. This sample carries about 10,000 clones, approximately 58% of them seen once, and the ten largest clones take roughly 8.1%. The material sequenced was skin, taken at week 0. These receptors were collected from a human donor with alopecia areata.

Only a few counts were recorded for this clone. The CDR3, as DNA: TGTGCCAGTGAGGACAGGTTCACCTACGAGCAGTACTTC. Its translation is CASEDRFTYEQYF. This chain joins TRBV19 and TRBJ2-7; TRBD1 aligns across 7 bases. With V trimmed by 8 bases and J by 2 bases, 6 bases remained unmatched. Germline V gene lookup returns CDR1 LNHDA and CDR2 SQIVND (reference sequence). This CDR3 spans 13 amino acids.

The chain joins TRBV5-1 to TRBJ1-6; TRBD1 might be the D (6 bases). CDR3 size: 17 residues. Trimming took 0 bases from V and 7 from J, leaving 17 bases between them. From germline, CDR1 is SGHRS and CDR2 YFSETQ. CDR3 residues: CASSLAPQGSGNSPLHF. The CDR3 nucleotides read TGCGCCAGCAGCTTGGCTCCACAGGGTTCGGGGAATTCACCCCTCCACTTT.

This clone was seen only a few times. V usage is TRBV7-8 and J usage is TRBJ2-3; tentatively, D is TRBD2 (5 bases). CDR3 size: 13 residues. V lost 5 bases and J lost 6, with 12 bases in between. Germline assignment: CDR1 SGHVS and CDR2 FQNEAQ. Written as DNA, the CDR3 is TGTGCCAGCAGCGAGGGCCACCGGGATACGCAGTATTTT. Residues: CASSEGHRDTQYF.

This rearrangement joins TRBV4-1 to TRBJ2-6; D not resolved. The CDR3 contains 14 residues. The V gene's germline CDR1 is MGHRA and CDR2 YSYEKL. V was pared by 3 bases and J by 4 bases, with 7 bases between. CDR3 sequence reads: CASSHAVGANVLTF. The CDR3 DNA sequence: TGCGCCAGCAGCCATGCAGTAGGGGCCAACGTCCTGACTTTC.

This clone has a handful of counts. The chain links TRBV6-7 to TRBJ2-7; 7 nucleotides line up with TRBD1. TRBV6-7 is an ORF, and what it does is uncertain. Trimming took 2 bases from V and 2 from J; bases not matched to a gene: 9. CDR3 length: 16 residues. The DNA of the CDR3 is TGTGCCAGCAGTTACCGCCACGGGACAGCCACCTACGAGCAGTACTTC. Amino acids: CASSYRHGTATYEQYF.

The chain recombines TRBV18 with TRBJ2-5, with D maybe TRBD1 (5 bases). The DNA end is more similar to TRBJ2-7, so the J call may be wrong. Germline loops: CDR1 KGHSH, CDR2 LQKENI. CDR3 length: 14 residues. CDR3 sequence: CASSPTQGNYEQYF. In DNA, the CDR3 is TGTGCCAGCTCACCTACCCAGGGAAACTACGAGCAGTACTTC.

The chain employs TRBV19 and TRBJ1-1, with D possibly TRBD1 on 5 matching bases. The V and J ends lost 10 bases and 1 base respectively, with 16 bases between them. The length of the CDR3 is 14 residues. Germline loops: CDR1 LNHDA, CDR2 SQIVND (reference sequence). Here the CDR3 DNA reads TGTGCCACCCAGACTGGTAGGGGGAACACTGAAGCTTTCTTT. Translated: CATQTGRGNTEAFF.

The chain combines TRBV30 with TRBJ2-5, with a weak D call TRBD2 (7 bases). The CDR3 sequence is 14 residues long. V was pared by 3 bases and J by 5 bases, with 16 bases between. Germline assignment: CDR1 GTSNPN and CDR2 SVGIG (reference sequence). The CDR3: CAWSRGGVRETQYF. CDR3 nucleotides: TGTGCCTGGAGCCGCGGGGGCGTCAGGGAGACCCAGTACTTC.

This clone has just a few counts. The gene calls are TRBV7-3 and TRBJ2-7; TRBD1 is a possible D gene (5 bases). This CDR3 contains 14 residues. Per the germline V gene, CDR1 is SGHTA and CDR2 is FQGTGA. V was shortened by 3 bases and J by 0 bases, with 9 bases between the two germline ends. CDR3 in amino acids: CASSLTASSYEQYF. DNA for the CDR3: TGTGCCAGCAGCTTGACAGCCAGCTCCTACGAGCAGTACTTC.

This clone has more than one count but fewer than ten. The genes are TRBV14 and TRBJ1-3; 8 bases line up with TRBD1. The CDR3 is 18 amino acids. Looked up from germline, CDR1 is SGHDN and CDR2 is FVKESK. The V segment lost 4 bases and the J segment 0 bases; nucleotides outside the gene matches: 11. The CDR3 loop is CASSRNYPRGLSGNTIYF. CDR3 coding DNA: TGTGCCAGCAGCCGGAACTACCCCAGGGGGCTCTCTGGAAACACCATATATTTT.

V and J are TRBV4-2 and TRBJ2-7, with D perhaps TRBD1 (5 bases). Trimming took 0 bases from V and 6 from J, leaving 15 bases between them. This CDR3 has 15 amino acids. Looked up from germline, CDR1 is LGHNA and CDR2 is YNFKEQ. The CDR3: CASSQDLAGISEQYF. The CDR3, as DNA: TGTGCCAGCAGCCAAGATCTTGCAGGGATCTCCGAGCAGTACTTC.

The rearrangement joins TRBV18 to TRBJ1-1; 7 nucleotides match TRBD1. Germline CDR1 KGHSH, CDR2 LQKENI. The CDR3 sequence is 14 residues long. Trimming took 5 bases from V and 5 from J; bases not matched to a gene: 8. The CDR3 protein is CASSKTGERTEAFF. DNA for the CDR3: TGTGCCAGCTCAAAAACAGGGGAAAGAACTGAAGCTTTCTTT.

This clone was recorded only once. The chain is built from TRBV30 and TRBJ2-7, with unresolved D. The CDR3 length is 13 residues. V was cut by 3 bases and J by 0 bases, with 9 bases left in between. Germline V gene lookup returns CDR1 GTSNPN and CDR2 SVGIG (reference sequence). Written as DNA, the CDR3 is TGTGCCTGGAGAGCAACCGGCTCCTACGAGCAGTACTTC. This translates into CAWRATGSYEQYF.

By its share, this clone is medium-sized. This chain connects TRBV5-4 to TRBJ2-1; D is unclear. CDR3 length equals 14 residues. CDR1 is SGHNT, CDR2 YYREEE, per germline (reference sequence). The V end lost 0 bases, the J end lost 0 bases, and 4 bases lay between the germline ends. CDR3 sequence reads: CASSLDYSYNEQFF. The CDR3 nucleotides read TGTGCCAGCAGCTTGGACTACTCCTACAATGAGCAGTTCTTC. Together with reference TRBV5-4 and TRBJ2-1, the CDR3 gives the full variable domain: ETGVTQSPTHLIKTRGQQVTLRCSSQSGHNTVSWYQQALGQGPQFIFQYYREEENGRGNFPPRFSGLQFPNYSSELNVNALELDDSALYLCASSLDYSYNEQFFGPGTRLTVL.

The table lists this clone with a count of one. J is TRBJ1-1 and V is TRBV5-1; 9 nucleotides match TRBD1. This CDR3 comprises 13 residues. The germline gives CDR1 SGHRS, CDR2 YFSETQ. J lost 11 bases, V lost 7 bases, and 12 bases had no gene match. The CDR3, as DNA: TGCGCCAGCGGAAAGGGACAGGGCTACGCGGCTTTCTTT. It is translated as CASGKGQGYAAFF.

The chain carries TRBV7-9 and TRBJ1-1; possible D gene TRBD1, 5 bases. The V gene lost 1 base and the J gene lost 1 base, with 10 bases spanning the gap. This CDR3 comprises 15 residues. CDR1 is SEHNR and CDR2 is FQNEAQ in the germline V gene (reference sequence). The CDR3 loop reads CASSLVRAENTEAFF. The CDR3 DNA sequence: TGTGCCAGCAGCTTAGTCAGGGCCGAGAACACTGAAGCTTTCTTT.

V gene TRBV30 combines with J gene TRBJ2-3; tentatively, D is TRBD1 (6 bases). Germline values: CDR1 GTSNPN, CDR2 SVGIG (reference sequence). This CDR3 spans 11 amino acids. V was clipped by 3 bases and J by 8 bases, with 9 bases between them. The CDR3 region has the DNA TGTGCCTGGAGAGGACAGCGTACGCAGTATTTT. Protein: CAWRGQRTQYF. Together with reference TRBV30 and TRBJ2-3, the CDR3 gives the full variable domain: SQTIHQWPATLVQPVGSPLSLECTVEGTSNPNLYWYRQAAGRGLQLLFYSVGIGQISSEVPQNLSASRPQDRQFILSSKKLLLSDSGFYLCAWRGQRTQYFGPGTRLTVL.

The rearrangement joins TRBV27 to TRBJ1-2; 8 nucleotides match TRBD1. V lost 6 bases and J lost 5; bases outside the gene matches: 8. This CDR3 has 14 amino acids. CDR1 is MNHEY and CDR2 is SMNVEV in the germline V gene (reference sequence). This CDR3 reads CASSPGQGSYGYTF. As DNA, the CDR3 is TGTGCCAGCAGCCCCGGACAGGGCTCTTATGGCTACACCTTC.

V and J are TRBV7-9 and TRBJ2-7; 9 nucleotides line up with TRBD1. This CDR3 comprises 14 residues. Germline CDR1 is SEHNR and CDR2 is FQNEAQ (reference sequence). V trimming: 5 bases; J trimming: 5 bases; junction bases outside the gene matches: 7. CDR3 sequence reads: CASSPGQGIDEQYF. The CDR3 nucleotides read TGTGCCAGCAGCCCCGGACAGGGGATCGACGAGCAGTACTTC.